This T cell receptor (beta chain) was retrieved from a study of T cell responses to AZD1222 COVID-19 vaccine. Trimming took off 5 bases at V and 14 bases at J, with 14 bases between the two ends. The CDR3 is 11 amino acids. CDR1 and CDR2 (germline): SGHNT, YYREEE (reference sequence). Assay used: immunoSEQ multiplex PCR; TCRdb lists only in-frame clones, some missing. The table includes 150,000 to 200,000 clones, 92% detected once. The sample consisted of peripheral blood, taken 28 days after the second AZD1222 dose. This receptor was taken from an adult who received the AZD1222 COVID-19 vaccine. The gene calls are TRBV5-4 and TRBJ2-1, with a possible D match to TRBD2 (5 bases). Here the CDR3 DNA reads TGTGCCAGCAGAGACGGACTTAGGGAGTTCTTC. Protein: CASRDGLREFF.